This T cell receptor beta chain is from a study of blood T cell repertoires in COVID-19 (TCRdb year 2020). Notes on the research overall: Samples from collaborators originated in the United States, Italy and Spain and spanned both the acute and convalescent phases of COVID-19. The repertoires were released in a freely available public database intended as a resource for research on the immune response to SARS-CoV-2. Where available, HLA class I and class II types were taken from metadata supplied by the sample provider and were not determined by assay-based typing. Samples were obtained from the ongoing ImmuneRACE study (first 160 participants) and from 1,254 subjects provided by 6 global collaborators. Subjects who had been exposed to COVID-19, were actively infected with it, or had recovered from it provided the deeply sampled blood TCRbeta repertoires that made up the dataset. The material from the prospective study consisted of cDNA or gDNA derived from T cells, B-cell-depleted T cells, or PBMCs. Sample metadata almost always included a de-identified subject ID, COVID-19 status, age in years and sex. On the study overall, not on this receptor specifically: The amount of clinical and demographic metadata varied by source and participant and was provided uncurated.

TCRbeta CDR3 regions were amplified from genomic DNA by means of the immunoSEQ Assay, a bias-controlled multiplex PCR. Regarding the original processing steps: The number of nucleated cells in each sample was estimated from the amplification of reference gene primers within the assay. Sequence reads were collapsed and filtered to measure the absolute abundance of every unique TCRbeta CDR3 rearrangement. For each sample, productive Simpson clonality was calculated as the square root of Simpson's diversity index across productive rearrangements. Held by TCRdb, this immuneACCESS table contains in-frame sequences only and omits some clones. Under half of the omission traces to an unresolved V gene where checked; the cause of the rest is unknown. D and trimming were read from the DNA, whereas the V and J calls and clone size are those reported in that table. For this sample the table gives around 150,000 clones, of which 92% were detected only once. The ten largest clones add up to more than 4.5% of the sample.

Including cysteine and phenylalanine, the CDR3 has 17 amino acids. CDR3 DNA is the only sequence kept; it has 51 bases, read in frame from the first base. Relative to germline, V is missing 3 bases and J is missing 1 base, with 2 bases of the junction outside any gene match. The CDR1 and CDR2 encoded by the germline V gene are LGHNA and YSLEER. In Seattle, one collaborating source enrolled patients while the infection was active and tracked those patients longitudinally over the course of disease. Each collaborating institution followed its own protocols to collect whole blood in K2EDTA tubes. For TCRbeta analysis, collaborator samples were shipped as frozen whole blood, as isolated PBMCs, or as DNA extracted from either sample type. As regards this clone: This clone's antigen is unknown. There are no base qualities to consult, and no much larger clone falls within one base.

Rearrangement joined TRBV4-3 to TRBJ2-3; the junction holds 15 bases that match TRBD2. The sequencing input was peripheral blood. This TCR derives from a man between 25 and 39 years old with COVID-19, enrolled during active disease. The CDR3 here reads CASSHRTSGGGTDTQYF. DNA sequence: TGCGCCAGCAGCCATCGGACTAGCGGGGGGGGCACAGATACGCAGTATTTT.